The 21 T cell receptor beta chains reported below all come from one sample, sequenced in a study of CD8+CD57+ T cells in acquired aplastic anemia. Patients picked for sequencing had shown CD8+CD57+ cell expansion detected by flow cytometry. TCR beta VDJ and CDR3 were profiled, and genomic DNA was the template. MiXCR was run by TCRdb on the reads, yielding one entry per CDR3 protein. Seen here are more than 200,000 distinct CDR3 sequences, roughly 53% observed once, and the top ten hold just under 20%. The sample was sorted CD4+, CD8+, or CD8+CD57+ T cells (not recorded which) from PBMCs. The receptor source for this set is a human donor with aplastic anemia.

V and J are TRBV6-4 and TRBJ2-7; a weak D match, TRBD2 (5 bases). The CDR3 runs to 15 residues. Germline values: CDR1 MRHNA, CDR2 SNTAGT. The germline V and J ends were trimmed by 7 bases and 7 bases, with 23 bases remaining between them. The CDR3 region is CASKNLGPGNNEQYF. Here the CDR3 DNA reads TGTGCCAGCAAAAACCTGGGCCCCGGGAACAATGAGCAGTACTTC.

This clonotype was recorded many times. The chain links TRBV7-3 to TRBJ2-3, with D perhaps TRBD1 (5 bases). This CDR3 region has 15 residues. CDR1 and CDR2 from the germline V gene are SGHTA and FQGTGA. Deletions cut 0 bases from V and 6 bases from J, with 13 bases between. CDR3 sequence (DNA): TGTGCCAGCAGCTTAACCGGGCAGGGTTGGGATACGCAGTATTTT. Translation gives CASSLTGQGWDTQYF.

This clonotype was seen ten or more times. The V gene is TRBV4-1, the J gene TRBJ2-3, with D perhaps TRBD1 or TRBD2 (5 bases each). The CDR3 contains 17 residues. The V and J ends lost 1 base and 5 bases respectively, with 19 bases between them. CDR1 MGHRA and CDR2 YSYEKL come from the germline V gene. The CDR3 DNA follows: TGCGCCAGCAGCCAAGCCGCCGGGACGGTCGGAGGAGATACGCAGTATTTT. Amino acid sequence: CASSQAAGTVGGDTQYF.

This clonotype was recorded at least ten times. The rearrangement uses TRBV6-4 and TRBJ1-1; D possibly corresponds to TRBD1 (6 bases). The CDR3 length is 16 residues. V shed 2 bases and J shed 1 base, with 14 bases lying between them. Germline CDR1 and CDR2: MRHNA and SNTAGT. This CDR3 is CASSDPCWTENTEAFF. CDR3 DNA sequence: TGTGCCAGCAGTGACCCCTGCTGGACAGAGAACACTGAAGCTTTCTTT.

A remark on this clonotype: A much larger clonotype is one base distant, so this may be a read error. The chain has TRBV27 and TRBJ1-4; no definite D call. Germline lookup yields CDR1 MNHEY and CDR2 SMNVEV (reference sequence). CDR3 length: 14 residues. The V and J ends lost 3 bases and 0 bases respectively, with 5 bases between them. Written as DNA, the CDR3 is TGTGCCAGCAGTTTCGGTGCAACTAATGAAAAACTGTTTTTT. This gives the protein CASSFGATNEKLFF.

There are a few counts of this clonotype. The genes are TRBV20-1 and TRBJ2-7, with 8 bases fitting TRBD1. The CDR3 is 14 residues long. Trimming took 6 bases from V and 4 from J; bases not matched to a gene: 11. Per germline, CDR1 DFQATT and CDR2 SNEGSKA (reference sequence). The CDR3 bases are TGCAGTGCACAGAGAAGAACAGGGGGGTACGAGCAGTACTTC. This codes for CSAQRRTGGYEQYF.

The chain has TRBV18 and TRBJ2-7, with no clear D. V gave up 2 bases and J gave up 2 bases, with 13 bases separating them. The CDR3 spans 15 residues. Germline CDR1 is KGHSH and CDR2 is LQKENI. In DNA, the CDR3 is TGTGCCAGCTCACCAGTCAGTCATCTTCCCTACGAGCAGTACTTC. Its translation is CASSPVSHLPYEQYF. The entire variable domain, with the rest obtained from reference TRBV18 and TRBJ2-7, is as follows: NAGVMQNPRHLVRRRGQEARLRCSPMKGHSHVYWYRQLPEEGLKFMVYLQKENIIDESGMPKERFSAEFPKEGPSILRIQQVVRGDSAAYFCASSPVSHLPYEQYFGPGTRLTVT.

The chain employs TRBV2 and TRBJ2-1; 7 positions agree with TRBD2. After removal of 6 bases from V and 7 bases from J, the junction contained 6 bases not matched to a gene. This CDR3 contains 13 residues. CDR1 SNHLY and CDR2 FYNNEI come from the germline V gene. CDR3 nucleotides: TGTGCCAGCAGGGGGGGGAGTAGGAATGAGCAGTTCTTC. Protein: CASRGGSRNEQFF.

The chain has TRBV5-1 and TRBJ2-7, with a possible D match to TRBD2 (5 bases). Per germline, CDR1 SGHRS and CDR2 YFSETQ. The CDR3 length is 12 residues. The germline V and J ends were trimmed by 6 bases and 2 bases, with 9 bases remaining between them. The CDR3 sequence is CASTSGTYEQYF. The CDR3 DNA sequence: TGCGCCAGCACATCCGGGACCTACGAGCAGTACTTC.

As concerns this clonotype: Compared with germline, one end of the junction differs, possibly owing to a read error. The CDR3 DNA reads TGCGCCAGTCAGCCGGCCGACAGGGGGAATAACTATGGCTACACCTTC. Translated: CASQPADRGNNYGYTF. This rearrangement joins TRBV7-9 to TRBJ1-2; 9 nucleotides align to TRBD1. The CDR3 sequence is 16 residues long. Germline CDR1 reads SEHNR; CDR2 reads FQNEAQ (reference sequence).

The genes are TRBV19 and TRBJ2-7, with TRBD1 matching 7 bases. Germline CDR1 is LNHDA and CDR2 is SQIVND (reference sequence). Germline trimming cut 5 bases from V and 2 bases from J; bases unmatched to any gene: 6. This CDR3 spans 14 amino acids. The CDR3 DNA follows: TGTGCCAGTAGTCAACAGGGGCGACCCTACGAGCAGTACTTC. Translating it yields CASSQQGRPYEQYF.

The table lists this clonotype with many counts. The rearrangement joins TRBV20-1 to TRBJ1-1, with D tentatively TRBD1 (5 bases). The CDR3 runs 14 residues. V was shortened by 4 bases and J by 5 bases, with 17 bases between the two germline ends. Germline V lookup: CDR1 DFQATT, CDR2 SNEGSKA (reference sequence). The CDR3 spells CSATRPQGGTEAFF. CDR3 bases: TGCAGTGCTACCCGCCCTCAGGGTGGTACTGAAGCTTTCTTT.

At least ten counts were recorded for this clonotype. This rearrangement joins TRBV7-3 to TRBJ1-1; TRBD1 might be the D (5 bases). Trimming left V 5 bases short and J 6 bases short, with 13 bases between. The CDR3 length is 13 residues. CDR1 and CDR2 (germline): SGHTA, FQGTGA. In nucleotides, the CDR3 is TGTGCCAGCAGCCAGTACCAGGGTTCTGAAGCTTTCTTT. It translates to CASSQYQGSEAFF.

This clonotype was counted at least ten times. The rearrangement links TRBV10-3 to TRBJ2-2, with TRBD1 identical over 8 bases. This CDR3 is built from 18 residues. Losses at the gene ends were 3 bases for V and 0 bases for J; bases not matched to a gene: 9. Germline V gene data show CDR1 as ENHRY and CDR2 as SYGVKD. CDR3 in DNA: TGTGCCATCAGTGACCCCGGGACAGGAAGAACGAACACCGGGGAGCTGTTTTTT. Its translation: CAISDPGTGRTNTGELFF.

The chain's CDR3 is CASNWGAPNTEAFF. The CDR3 DNA follows: TGTGCCAGTAACTGGGGGGCCCCGAACACTGAAGCTTTCTTT. The V and J genes are TRBV19 and TRBJ1-1; perhaps TRBD1 as D (6 bases). This CDR3 contains 14 residues. The germline V gene encodes CDR1 LNHDA and CDR2 SQIVND (reference sequence). The V and J ends lost 7 bases and 1 base respectively, with 13 bases between them.

This clonotype was recorded at least ten times. The DNA of the CDR3 is TGTGCCAGCAGCCGAATTGGGACAGGGGGTGGCTACACCTTC. It codes for CASSRIGTGGGYTF. V gene TRBV6-1 combines with J gene TRBJ1-2; 11 bases are a match to TRBD1. Looked up from germline, CDR1 is MNHNS and CDR2 is SASEGT. The V segment lost 6 bases and the J segment 7 bases; nucleotides outside the gene matches: 7. This CDR3 is 14 amino acids long.

This clonotype occurred a few times. The rearrangement joins TRBV2 to TRBJ1-5; D is unclear. The CDR3 spans 12 residues. Germline loops: CDR1 SNHLY, CDR2 FYNNEI. Deletions cut 6 bases from V and 5 bases from J, with 8 bases between. The chain's CDR3 is CASRREHQPQHF. In DNA, the CDR3 is TGTGCCAGCAGGCGAGAACATCAGCCCCAGCATTTT.

This clonotype was seen a few times. The chain links TRBV7-6 to TRBJ2-3; tentative D call: TRBD1 (5 bases). Germline V lookup: CDR1 SGHVS, CDR2 FNYEAQ. The germline V and J ends were trimmed by 1 base and 4 bases, with 9 bases remaining between them. This CDR3 is built from 14 residues. The CDR3 region has the DNA TGTGCCAGCAGCTTAGGGGGCGGCGCAGATACGCAGTATTTT. Translating gives CASSLGGGADTQYF.

The chain combines TRBV7-7 with TRBJ2-3; the match to TRBD1 covers 8 bases. The germline gives CDR1 SSHAT, CDR2 FNYEAQ (reference sequence). CDR3 length: 16 residues. J gave up 5 bases and V 5 bases, and 12 bases lay outside the gene matches. This CDR3 is CASSPHPQGAEDTQYF. DNA for the CDR3: TGTGCCAGCAGCCCCCATCCGCAGGGGGCAGAAGATACGCAGTATTTT.

This chain joins TRBV7-3 and TRBJ2-7; D is perhaps TRBD2 (6 bases). This CDR3 comprises 15 residues. Germline V gives CDR1 SGHTA, CDR2 FQGTGA. The germline V and J ends were trimmed by 1 base and 0 bases, with 10 bases remaining between them. CDR3 loop: CASSLMAGSSYEQYF. The CDR3 DNA is TGTGCCAGCAGCTTAATGGCGGGAAGCTCCTACGAGCAGTACTTC.

The genes are TRBV12-3 or TRBV12-4 and TRBJ2-7; TRBD1 matches at 7 bases. The better agreement between TRBJ2-5 and the DNA end casts doubt on the J call. This CDR3 spans 14 amino acids. In DNA form, the CDR3 reads TGTGCCAGCAGTTGGGACAGCGAGCAAGAGACCCAGTACTTC. Encoded protein: CASSWDSEQETQYF.